These T cell receptor beta chains were read from a single sample in a study of blood T cell repertoires in COVID-19. TCRdb's copy holds only in-frame clones and misses some; the assay was immunoSEQ multiplex PCR. Here the sample spans 100,000 to 150,000 clones, about 85% being singletons. The material sequenced was peripheral blood. Receptors originate from a woman older than 75 with acute or convalescent COVID-19. CDR3s leave out the opening cysteine and the closing phenylalanine or tryptophan.

v_gene	j_gene	CDR3aa
TRBV5-4	TRBJ2-7	ASSLGQGAYWVYEQY
TRBV5-1	TRBJ1-1	ASSPGQGTEAF
TRBV18	TRBJ1-6	ASSLGQGSYNSPLH
TRBV27	TRBJ2-1	ASRVGGKYNEQF
TRBV7-2	TRBJ2-2	ASTPTSNTGELF
TRBV6-6	TRBJ2-2	ASSYGTGGNTGELF
TRBV18	TRBJ1-4	ASSGRRASYEKLF
TRBV18	TRBJ1-1	ASSRRGGTEAF
TRBV18	TRBJ2-1	ASSLTRSYNEQF
TRBV10-3	TRBJ2-1	AISDIPQELAGNEQF
TRBV6-2/TRBV6-3	TRBJ2-2	ASSYRVTGELF
TRBV7-2	TRBJ1-1	ASSFTGTVNTEAF
TRBV9	TRBJ1-1	ASSVGPQRNTEAF
TRBV12-3/TRBV12-4	TRBJ1-1	ASSFGENTEAF
TRBV28	TRBJ1-1	ASRSGTAMNTEAF
TRBV4-2	TRBJ2-2	ASSHPMNTGELF
TRBV7-2	TRBJ2-1	ASSSQRGYEQF
TRBV18	TRBJ1-1	ASSLQPTGSGEAF
TRBV28	TRBJ1-4	ASSPGGHQEKLF
TRBV19	TRBJ1-5	ASSLRGNQPQH
TRBV4-1	TRBJ2-5	ASSLLRSGGGGETQY
TRBV5-1	TRBJ1-2	ASSPGTGGSGYT
TRBV27	TRBJ1-1	ASSYRGGYTEAF
TRBV19	TRBJ1-2	ASSIPTGGGYGYT
TRBV10-3	TRBJ1-1	ASTRADSYTEAF
TRBV4-1	TRBJ1-1	ASSHPGQATFWAF
TRBV7-9	TRBJ2-2	ASSLEAGTGELF
TRBV3-1/TRBV3-2	TRBJ2-5	ASSLRGQTQY
TRBV19	TRBJ2-3	ASSIGGERTDTQY
TRBV9	TRBJ2-2	ASSVGVEGTGELF
TRBV6-6	TRBJ1-1	ASRGPGGDTEAF
TRBV6-5	TRBJ2-5	ASSSTRDGETQY
TRBV11-2	TRBJ1-2	ASSLVTGWVGGYT
TRBV5-5	TRBJ1-1	ASSLRVEAPEAF
TRBV5-1	TRBJ1-1	ASSLEGGTEAF
TRBV24-1	TRBJ1-5	ATSGTGGNQPQH
TRBV19	TRBJ1-1	ASSLGQGTDTKAF
TRBV20-1	TRBJ1-1	SARADTGAF
TRBV28	TRBJ2-5	ASSRPSSGALGTQY
TRBV27	TRBJ1-2	ASRRSSGLGYT
TRBV11-3	TRBJ2-1	ASSLDSVQF
TRBV5-4	TRBJ2-1	ASSPAGGVLNNEQF
TRBV5-1	TRBJ1-1	ASSPEGTGGSEAF
TRBV11-1	TRBJ2-1	ASSLRVAGVNNEQF
TRBV7-9	TRBJ1-1	ASSPDRGSDTEAF
TRBV19	TRBJ1-6	ASSQGARNSPLH
TRBV27	TRBJ1-6	ASSLRDRDYNSPLH
TRBV24-1	TRBJ2-5	ATSEQGRETQY
TRBV27	TRBJ1-1	ASSRQGLNTEAF
TRBV6-5	TRBJ1-2	ASSHRGAPNYGYT
TRBV5-1	TRBJ1-3	ASTEQGASSGNTIY
TRBV7-2	TRBJ2-3	ASSFSNTDTQY
TRBV6-1	TRBJ2-5	ASSETSGGGPQTQY
TRBV7-9	TRBJ1-2	ASSFGQGSYGYT
TRBV28	TRBJ1-1	ASIQGVTEAF
TRBV27	TRBJ1-1	ASSLSRGYTEAF
TRBV27	TRBJ2-1	ASNRNSRRTVSYNEQF
TRBV4-1	TRBJ2-5	ASSQNSGGAVTQY
TRBV19	TRBJ1-1	ASSKARSNTEAF